The TCR beta chain described here comes from a study of blood T cell repertoires in COVID-19. V dropped 3 bases and J dropped 5 bases, with 10 bases sitting between them. Per the germline V gene, CDR1 is MNHEY and CDR2 is SMNVEV (reference sequence). This CDR3 has 14 residues. In its sample, this clone was seen once. TCRdb keeps only in-frame clones here, not all; method: immunoSEQ multiplex PCR. The data show more than 300,000 clones, around four fifths seen once. The chain couples TRBV27 to TRBJ1-4; D not certain. This receptor was taken from a woman between 45 and 65 years old with acute or convalescent COVID-19. The sequenced sample was peripheral blood. CDR3 amino acids: CASSLQQRNEKLFF. As DNA, the CDR3 is TGTGCCAGCAGTTTGCAACAGAGAAATGAAAAACTGTTTTTT.